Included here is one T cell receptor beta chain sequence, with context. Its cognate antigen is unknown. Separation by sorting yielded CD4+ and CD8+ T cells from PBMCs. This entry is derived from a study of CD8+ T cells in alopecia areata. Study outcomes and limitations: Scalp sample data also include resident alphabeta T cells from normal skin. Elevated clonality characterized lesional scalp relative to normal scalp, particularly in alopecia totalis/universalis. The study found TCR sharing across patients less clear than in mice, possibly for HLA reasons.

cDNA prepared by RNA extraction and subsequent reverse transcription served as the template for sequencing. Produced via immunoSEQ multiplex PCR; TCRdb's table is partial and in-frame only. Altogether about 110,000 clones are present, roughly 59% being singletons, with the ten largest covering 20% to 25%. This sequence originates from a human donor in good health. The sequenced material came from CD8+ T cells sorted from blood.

CDR3 coding DNA: TGTGCCAGCAGGCCTTTTTCGGGTGCAGATACGCAGTATTTT. It yields the protein CASRPFSGADTQYF. The chain employs TRBV9 and TRBJ2-3; D gene ambiguous. The germline V gene has CDR1 SGDLS and CDR2 YYNGEE. V dropped 5 bases and J dropped 4 bases, with 14 bases sitting between them. This CDR3 contains 14 residues.